This TCR beta chain was captured in a study of a mutant IDH1 vaccine in newly diagnosed glioma. Across the study: The vaccination schedule gave patients eight doses in weeks 1, 3, 5, 7, 11, 15, 19 and 23.

Profiled with immunoSEQ multiplex PCR; TCRdb holds only in-frame clones, not every one. The sample lists around 50,000 clones; just under 90% were seen once. A note on this clone: What it binds is not known.

The time point here: week 5, during vaccination. With topical imiquimod, each dose of the vaccine consisted of 300 ug of mutant IDH1 20-mer peptide. Germline CDR1 and CDR2: MNHNY and SVGAGI (reference sequence). The CDR3 sequence is 16 residues long. V lost 6 bases and J lost 5; bases outside the gene matches: 9. The V call is TRBV6-6, the J call TRBJ2-2, with TRBD2 matching over 10 bases. The TCR originated in a woman in her thirties or forties with glioma. The source material was PBMCs, sampled from a glioma patient whose treatment included an IDH1 peptide vaccine. CDR3 residues: CASSRSLAGETGELFF. As DNA, the CDR3 is TGTGCCAGCAGCCGCTCCCTAGCGGGAGAGACCGGGGAGCTGTTTTTT.